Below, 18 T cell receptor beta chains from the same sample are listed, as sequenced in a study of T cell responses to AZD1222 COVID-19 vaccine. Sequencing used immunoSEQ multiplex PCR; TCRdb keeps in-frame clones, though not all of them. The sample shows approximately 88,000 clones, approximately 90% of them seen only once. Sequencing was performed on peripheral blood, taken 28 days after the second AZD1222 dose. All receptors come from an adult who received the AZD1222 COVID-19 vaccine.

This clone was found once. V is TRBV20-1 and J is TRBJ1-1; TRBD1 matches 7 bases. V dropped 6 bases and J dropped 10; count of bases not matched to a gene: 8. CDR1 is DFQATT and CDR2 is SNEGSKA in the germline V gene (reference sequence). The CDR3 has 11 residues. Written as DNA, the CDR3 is TGCAGTGCCAGGGGGGTCGTGGGAGCTTTCTTT. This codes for CSARGVVGAFF.

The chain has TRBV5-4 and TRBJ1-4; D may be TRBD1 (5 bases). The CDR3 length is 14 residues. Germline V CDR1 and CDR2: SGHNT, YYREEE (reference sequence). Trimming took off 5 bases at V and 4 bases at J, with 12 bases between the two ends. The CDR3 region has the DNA TGTGCCAGCAGAAAGTGGGGGAGTAATGAAAAACTGTTTTTT. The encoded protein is CASRKWGSNEKLFF.

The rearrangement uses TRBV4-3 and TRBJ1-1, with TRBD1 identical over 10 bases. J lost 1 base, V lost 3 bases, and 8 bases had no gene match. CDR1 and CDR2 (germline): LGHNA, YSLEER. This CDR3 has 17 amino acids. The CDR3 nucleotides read TGCGCCAGCAGCCAGATCCCGGGACAGGGGACGAACACTGAAGCTTTCTTT. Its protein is CASSQIPGQGTNTEAFF.

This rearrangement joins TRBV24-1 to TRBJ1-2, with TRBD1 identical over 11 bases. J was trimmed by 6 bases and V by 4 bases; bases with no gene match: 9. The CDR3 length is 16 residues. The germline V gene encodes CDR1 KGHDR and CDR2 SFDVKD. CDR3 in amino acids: CATSDRRDRGWDGYTF. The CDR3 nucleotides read TGTGCCACCAGTGACCGAAGGGACAGGGGGTGGGATGGCTACACCTTC.

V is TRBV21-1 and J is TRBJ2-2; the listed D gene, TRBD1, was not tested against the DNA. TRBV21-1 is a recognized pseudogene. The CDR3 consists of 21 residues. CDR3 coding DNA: TGTGCCAGCAGCGGAAAAAATAACCGGGACAGGGGGCTCCCGAACACCGGGGAGCTGTTTTTT. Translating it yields CASSGKNNRDRGLPNTGELFF.

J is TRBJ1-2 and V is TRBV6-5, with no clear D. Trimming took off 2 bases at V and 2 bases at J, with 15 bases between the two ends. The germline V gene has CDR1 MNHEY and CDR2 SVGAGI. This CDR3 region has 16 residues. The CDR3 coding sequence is TGTGCCAGCAGTTACACCCGGTGGAGCTTAAACTATGGCTACACCTTC. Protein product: CASSYTRWSLNYGYTF.

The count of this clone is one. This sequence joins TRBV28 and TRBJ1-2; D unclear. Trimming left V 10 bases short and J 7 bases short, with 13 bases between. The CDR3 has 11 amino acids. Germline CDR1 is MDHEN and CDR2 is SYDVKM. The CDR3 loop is CATRRGSGYTF. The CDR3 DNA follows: TGTGCCACGAGACGTGGAAGTGGCTACACCTTC.

CDR3 in amino acids: CASSLVPGQGGNFGTEAFF. The DNA for the CDR3 is TGCGCCAGCAGCTTGGTCCCGGGACAGGGAGGGAATTTCGGGACTGAAGCTTTCTTT. The V and J genes are TRBV5-1 and TRBJ1-1; 9 nucleotides agree with TRBD1. Trimming cost V 0 bases and J 5 bases; bases outside gene matches: 17. The CDR3 contains 19 residues. Germline V gene lookup returns CDR1 SGHRS and CDR2 YFSETQ.

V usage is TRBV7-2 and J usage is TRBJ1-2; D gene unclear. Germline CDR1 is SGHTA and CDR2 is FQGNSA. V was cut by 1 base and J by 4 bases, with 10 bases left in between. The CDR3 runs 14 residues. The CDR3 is CASSLGSGSYGYTF. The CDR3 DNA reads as TGTGCCAGCAGCTTAGGATCGGGGTCCTATGGCTACACCTTC.

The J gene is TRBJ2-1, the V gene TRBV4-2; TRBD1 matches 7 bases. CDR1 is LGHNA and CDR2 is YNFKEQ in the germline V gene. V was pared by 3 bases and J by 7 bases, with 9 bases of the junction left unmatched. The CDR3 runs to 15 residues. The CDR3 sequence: CASSQRGPSVNEQFF. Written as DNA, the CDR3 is TGTGCCAGCAGCCAGAGGGGGCCTTCTGTAAATGAGCAGTTCTTC.

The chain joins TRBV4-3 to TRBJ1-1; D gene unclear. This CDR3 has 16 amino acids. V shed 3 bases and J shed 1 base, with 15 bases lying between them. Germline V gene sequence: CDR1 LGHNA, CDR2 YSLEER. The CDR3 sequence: CASSQSWEHWNTEAFF. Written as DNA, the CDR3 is TGCGCCAGCAGCCAGTCCTGGGAACATTGGAACACTGAAGCTTTCTTT.

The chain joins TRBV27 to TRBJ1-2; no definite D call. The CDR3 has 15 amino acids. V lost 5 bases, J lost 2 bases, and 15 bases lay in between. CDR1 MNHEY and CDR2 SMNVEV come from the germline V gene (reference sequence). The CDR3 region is CASSLGPSRNYGYTF. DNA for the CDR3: TGTGCCAGCAGTCTCGGCCCCTCAAGGAACTATGGCTACACCTTC.

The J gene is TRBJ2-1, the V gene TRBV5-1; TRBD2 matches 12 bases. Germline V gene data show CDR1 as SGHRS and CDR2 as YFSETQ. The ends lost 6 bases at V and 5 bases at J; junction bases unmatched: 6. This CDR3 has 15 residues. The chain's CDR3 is CASTRLAGEHNEQFF. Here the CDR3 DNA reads TGCGCCAGCACCCGACTAGCGGGGGAACACAATGAGCAGTTCTTC.

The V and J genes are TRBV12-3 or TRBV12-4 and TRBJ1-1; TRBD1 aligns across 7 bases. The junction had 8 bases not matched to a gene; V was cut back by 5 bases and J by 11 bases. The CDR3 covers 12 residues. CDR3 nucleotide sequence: TGTGCCAGCAGTGGGAGACAGGGCGAGGCTTTCTTT. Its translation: CASSGRQGEAFF.

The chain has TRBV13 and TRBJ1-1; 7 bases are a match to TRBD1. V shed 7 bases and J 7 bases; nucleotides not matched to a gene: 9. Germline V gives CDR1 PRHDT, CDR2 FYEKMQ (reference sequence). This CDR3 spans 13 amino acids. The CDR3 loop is CASMGLTGSEAFF. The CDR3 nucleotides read TGTGCCAGCATGGGCCTGACAGGGAGTGAAGCTTTCTTT.

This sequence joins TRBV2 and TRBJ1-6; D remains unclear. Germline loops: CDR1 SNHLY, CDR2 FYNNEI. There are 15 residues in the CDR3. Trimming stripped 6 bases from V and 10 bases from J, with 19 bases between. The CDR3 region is CASSVDGGVGSPLHF. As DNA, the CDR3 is TGTGCCAGCAGCGTAGACGGCGGCGTAGGATCACCCCTCCACTTT.

CDR3 coding DNA: TGCAGCGCGGGGCATAGCAATCAGCCCCAGCATTTT. It is translated as CSAGHSNQPQHF. V is TRBV29-1 and J is TRBJ1-5; possible D gene TRBD1, 5 bases. The CDR3 sequence is 12 residues long. The germline gives CDR1 SQVTM, CDR2 ANQGSEA. V was cut by 7 bases and J by 0 bases, with 7 bases left in between.

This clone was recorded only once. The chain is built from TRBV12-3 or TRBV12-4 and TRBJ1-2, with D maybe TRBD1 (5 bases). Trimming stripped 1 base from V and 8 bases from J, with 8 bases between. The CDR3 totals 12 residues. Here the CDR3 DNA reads TGTGCCAGCAGTTTAGGAGGGACCGGCTACACCTTC. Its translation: CASSLGGTGYTF.